The 19 T cell receptor beta chains given below trace back to one sample, sequenced in a study of blood T cell repertoires in COVID-19. The method was immunoSEQ multiplex PCR; TCRdb's version includes in-frame clones alone and lacks a portion of them. The sample holds about 180,000 clones; 60% to 80% are singletons and the top ten take 14%. What was sequenced was PBMCs or T cells enriched from blood (not recorded which). All receptors derive from a man aged 55 to 69 who had been exposed to COVID-19.

CDR3 sequence: CASSQDGLAGGNAEETQYF. DNA for the CDR3: TGTGCCAGCAGCCAAGATGGCCTAGCGGGAGGGAATGCAGAAGAGACCCAGTACTTC. This chain connects TRBV4-2 to TRBJ2-5, with 12 bases matching TRBD2. The ends lost 0 bases at V and 3 bases at J; junction bases unmatched: 11. CDR1 LGHNA and CDR2 YNFKEQ come from the germline V gene. The CDR3 has 19 residues.

The chain links TRBV28 to TRBJ1-3; D remains ambiguous. Trimming stripped 2 bases from V and 4 bases from J, with 9 bases between. This CDR3 spans 14 amino acids. Germline CDR1 is MDHEN and CDR2 is SYDVKM. DNA for the CDR3: TGTGCCAGCAGTTTAGCAACCCGGGGAAACACCATATATTTT. Its translation is CASSLATRGNTIYF.

The chain combines TRBV2 with TRBJ1-2; tentatively, D is TRBD1 (5 bases). Germline CDR1 is SNHLY and CDR2 is FYNNEI. This CDR3 contains 15 residues. Trimming removed 1 base at V and 4 bases at J, with 13 bases between. CDR3 region: CASSEGGRFPYGYTF. The CDR3 DNA follows: TGTGCCAGCAGTGAAGGGGGCAGGTTCCCCTATGGCTACACCTTC.

The rearrangement links TRBV6-5 to TRBJ1-3, with unresolved D. The CDR3 sequence is 13 residues long. Germline assignment: CDR1 MNHEY and CDR2 SVGAGI. Trimming removed 5 bases from V and 0 bases from J, with 5 bases in between. CDR3 bases: TGTGCCAGCAGTCGGTCCTCTGGAAACACCATATATTTT. The encoded protein is CASSRSSGNTIYF.

The chain uses TRBV10-2 and TRBJ2-2; D remains ambiguous. This CDR3 is 14 amino acids long. Looked up from germline, CDR1 is WSHSY and CDR2 is SAAADI. The germline V and J ends were trimmed by 2 bases and 3 bases, with 7 bases remaining between them. For the CDR3, the DNA is TGCGCCAGCAGTGAGATCTCGGACACCGGGGAGCTGTTTTTT. Protein: CASSEISDTGELFF.

This chain links TRBV10-1 with TRBJ2-7; no reliable D call. This CDR3 has 13 residues. V was shortened by 5 bases and J by 6 bases, with 14 bases between the two germline ends. Germline values: CDR1 WNHNN, CDR2 SYGVQD (reference sequence). CDR3 in DNA: TGCGCCAGCAGTTTTAGTAGCCCTGGCGAGCAGTACTTC. This sequence encodes CASSFSSPGEQYF.

This sequence joins TRBV7-2 and TRBJ2-7; D is unclear. Trimming left V 5 bases short and J 6 bases short, with 11 bases between. Germline V lookup: CDR1 SGHTA, CDR2 FQGNSA. CDR3 length: 12 amino acids. This CDR3 is CASSPRSGEQYF. In nucleotides, the CDR3 is TGTGCCAGCAGCCCCCGGTCGGGCGAGCAGTACTTC.

This chain uses TRBV7-9 with TRBJ1-4; D uncertain. The germline V gene encodes CDR1 SEHNR and CDR2 FQNEAQ (reference sequence). V lost 0 bases and J 8 bases, leaving 10 bases between the germline ends. The CDR3 is made up of 14 amino acids. CDR3 residues: CASSLAEGGEKLFF. CDR3 nucleotide sequence: TGTGCCAGCAGCTTAGCAGAGGGTGGAGAAAAACTGTTTTTT.

The rearrangement joins TRBV27 to TRBJ2-2, with 8 bases matching TRBD1. Losses at the gene ends were 5 bases for V and 7 bases for J; bases not matched to a gene: 3. This CDR3 is built from 13 residues. Germline V gene data show CDR1 as MNHEY and CDR2 as SMNVEV (reference sequence). CDR3 DNA sequence: TGTGCCAGCAGTACACAGGGGGTCGGGGAGCTGTTTTTT. Its protein product is CASSTQGVGELFF.

The V and J genes are TRBV30 and TRBJ2-3; 14 bases fit TRBD2. The CDR3 extends over 17 amino acids. Germline CDR1 is GTSNPN and CDR2 is SVGIG (reference sequence). V trimming: 5 bases; J trimming: 6 bases; junction bases outside the gene matches: 13. CDR3 in DNA: TGTGCCTGGGGGGACCCCAGACTAGCGGGAGGGAGGGATACGCAGTATTTT. This translates into CAWGDPRLAGGRDTQYF.

The chain is built from TRBV7-2 and TRBJ2-1, with 10 bases matching TRBD2. Trimming at V came to 5 bases and at J to 0 bases, leaving 13 bases not matched to a gene. CDR3 length: 19 amino acids. Germline V gives CDR1 SGHTA, CDR2 FQGNSA. CDR3 sequence (DNA): TGTGCCAGCAGCCCCCGTGGGGGACTAGCGAGTTTCTCCTACAATGAGCAGTTCTTC. Amino acids: CASSPRGGLASFSYNEQFF.

The V gene is TRBV10-1, the J gene TRBJ2-3; no clear D. V lost 6 bases and J 2 bases, leaving 12 bases between the germline ends. The germline CDR1 and CDR2 sequences are WNHNN and SYGVQD (reference sequence). This CDR3 has 14 residues. CDR3 in amino acids: CASSAQVFTDTQYF. CDR3 DNA sequence: TGCGCCAGCAGCGCCCAGGTGTTCACAGATACGCAGTATTTT.

This clone has a single count. V and J are TRBV28 and TRBJ2-7; 13 nucleotides line up with TRBD2. Per germline, CDR1 MDHEN and CDR2 SYDVKM. There are 17 residues in the CDR3. With V trimmed by 0 bases and J by 4 bases, 6 bases remained unmatched. CDR3 residues: CASSLWSGLAGRYEQYF. DNA of the CDR3: TGTGCCAGCAGTTTATGGTCGGGACTAGCGGGAAGATACGAGCAGTACTTC.

The rearrangement uses TRBV27 and TRBJ1-5; 8 bases are a match to TRBD1. The CDR3 spans 13 residues. Germline values: CDR1 MNHEY, CDR2 SMNVEV (reference sequence). Trimming removed 5 bases from V and 7 bases from J; junction bases left unmatched: 4. CDR3 bases: TGTGCCAGCAGTCGACAGGGGATCCAGCCCCAGCATTTT. Its protein is CASSRQGIQPQHF.

The gene calls are TRBV30 and TRBJ2-3; 12 nucleotides align to TRBD1. The CDR3 contains 13 residues. V lost 6 bases to trimming and J lost 8 bases; unmatched junction nucleotides: 6. Germline CDR1 is GTSNPN and CDR2 is SVGIG (reference sequence). The CDR3 sequence: CACRDRGPGTQYF. The CDR3 nucleotides are TGTGCCTGCCGGGACAGGGGGCCCGGTACGCAGTATTTT.

Concerning this clone itself: The sample carries other DNA sequences with the same CDR3. The rearrangement uses TRBV5-1 and TRBJ2-7, with 9 positions matching TRBD2. This CDR3 is 14 amino acids long. With V trimmed by 0 bases and J by 4 bases, 2 bases remained unmatched. Per the germline V gene, CDR1 is SGHRS and CDR2 is YFSETQ. The CDR3: CASSLVSGSYEQYF. In DNA, the CDR3 is TGCGCCAGCAGCTTGGTTAGCGGGAGTTACGAGCAGTACTTC.

The rearrangement uses TRBV25-1 and TRBJ2-7, with a possible D match to TRBD1 (5 bases). V was pared by 8 bases and J by 2 bases, with 13 bases between. CDR3 length: 13 amino acids. The germline gives CDR1 MGHDK, CDR2 SYGVNS. This chain's CDR3 is CASLGDSTYEQYF. The CDR3 DNA is TGTGCCAGCCTCGGTGACAGTACCTACGAGCAGTACTTC.

This clone has ten or more counts. The sample carries other DNA sequences with the same CDR3. The genes are TRBV7-6 and TRBJ1-1; D call uncertain. Germline V CDR1 and CDR2: SGHVS, FNYEAQ. V lost 1 base and J 1 base, leaving 7 bases between the germline ends. The CDR3 length is 14 residues. The CDR3, as DNA: TGTGCCAGCAGCTTAGGCCCAGGGAACACTGAAGCTTTCTTT. Translation: CASSLGPGNTEAFF. The entire variable domain, with the rest obtained from reference TRBV7-6 and TRBJ1-1, is as follows: GAGVSQSPRYKVTKRGQDVALRCDPISGHVSLYWYRQALGQGPEFLTYFNYEAQQDKSGLPNDRFSAERPEGSISTLTIQRTEQRDSAMYRCASSLGPGNTEAFFGQGTRLTVV.

V is TRBV7-9 and J is TRBJ1-1, with a possible D match to TRBD1 (6 bases). Germline CDR1 and CDR2: SEHNR and FQNEAQ (reference sequence). V was trimmed by 5 bases and J by 1 base, leaving 11 bases between them. The CDR3 spans 14 residues. CDR3: CASSVTGGNTEAFF. DNA for the CDR3: TGTGCCAGCAGCGTGACAGGAGGGAACACTGAAGCTTTCTTT.